Listed below are T cell receptor beta chains from one sample, sequenced in a study of shared clonotypes between healthy human individuals. Libraries were prepared by immunoSEQ multiplex PCR; TCRdb keeps only in-frame clonotypes and omits some of them. The sample carries roughly 2.5 million clones, around nine tenths recorded once. Sequencing was done on a sample of naive CD4+ T cells sorted from blood. All receptors come from a man aged 18 to 29 in good health. Both conserved end residues are part of each CDR3. A D gene is named only where the DNA matches it firmly. For some rows the clone size is stated as once, few or many, or as a class when expanded; others skip it.

TRBJ2-2 | . | . | TRBV7-2 | CASSLVGQHTGELFF | TGTGCCAGCAGCTTAGTTGGGCAGCACACCGGGGAGCTGTTTTTT
TRBJ1-1 | . | TRBD1 | TRBV5-1 | CASSRGQGNGDTEAFF | TGCGCCAGCAGCCGGGGACAGGGGAACGGTGACACTGAAGCTTTCTTT
TRBJ1-1 | . | . | TRBV5-4 | CASRTQQGTEAFF | TGTGCCAGCAGGACCCAGCAGGGCACTGAAGCTTTCTTT
TRBJ2-7 | . | . | TRBV19 | CASSMGATRNPYEQYF | TGTGCCAGTAGTATGGGGGCGACTAGGAACCCCTACGAGCAGTACTTC
TRBJ2-5 | . | . | TRBV6-6 | CASSPRVGASGTQYF | TGTGCCAGCAGTCCCCGAGTAGGGGCCTCGGGGACCCAGTACTTC
TRBJ2-7 | . | . | TRBV10-2 | CASSLIYEQYF | TGCGCCAGCAGTTTGATCTACGAGCAGTACTTC
TRBJ2-5 | . | . | TRBV5-1 | CASSLERGRETQYF | TGCGCCAGCAGCTTGGAACGGGGGAGGGAGACCCAGTACTTC
TRBJ1-5 | . | . | TRBV6-5 | CASSYSIRGNQPQHF | TGTGCCAGCAGTTACTCAATAAGAGGGAATCAGCCCCAGCATTTT
TRBJ1-2 | once | . | TRBV19 | CASAGGFVYGYTF | TGTGCCAGTGCGGGGGGCTTCGTCTATGGCTACACCTTC
TRBJ1-2 | . | . | TRBV5-6 | CASSRSGTEMGYTF | TGTGCCAGCAGCCGATCCGGGACGGAGATGGGCTACACCTTC
TRBJ2-1 | . | . | TRBV15 | CATSRDYGGSNEQFF | TGTGCCACCAGCAGAGATTATGGGGGGAGCAATGAGCAGTTCTTC
TRBJ2-2 | once | . | TRBV6-1 | CASSLDRQGELFF | TGTGCCAGCAGCCTAGATAGGCAGGGCGAACTGTTTTTT
TRBJ1-6 | once | . | TRBV28 | CASYGQTRGSYNSPLHF | TGTGCCAGCTATGGACAGACGAGGGGCTCCTATAATTCACCCCTCCACTTT
TRBJ2-7 | . | . | TRBV19 | CASSIVQESSYEQYF | TGTGCCAGTAGTATAGTACAGGAAAGCTCCTACGAGCAGTACTTC
TRBJ2-5 | . | . | TRBV10-3 | CAIRPTGLQETQYF | TGTGCCATCAGGCCCACAGGGCTTCAGGAGACCCAGTACTTC
TRBJ2-7 | . | TRBD1 | TRBV5-1 | CASSHSGQGRNEQYF | TGCGCCAGCAGCCACAGCGGACAGGGGCGGAACGAGCAGTACTTC
TRBJ1-6 | . | TRBD1 | TRBV27 | CASHNRGPGVGSPLHF | TGTGCCAGCCATAACAGGGGGCCAGGAGTTGGTTCACCCCTCCACTTT
TRBJ2-7 | . | . | TRBV7-9 | CASSSASGEQYF | TGTGCCAGCAGCTCGGCCAGCGGCGAGCAGTACTTC
TRBJ2-5 | . | . | TRBV18 | CASSPTAETQYF | TGTGCCAGCTCCCCAACGGCGGAGACCCAGTACTTC
TRBJ2-5 | . | . | TRBV2 | CASTEGLAQYF | TGTGCCAGCACCGAGGGACTCGCCCAGTACTTC
TRBJ2-5 | . | TRBD1 | TRBV7-2 | CASSLGGTGTRTQYF | TGTGCCAGCAGCTTAGGCGGGACAGGAACAAGGACCCAGTACTTC
TRBJ2-3 | . | TRBD1 | TRBV19 | CASSRQGGVTDTQYF | TGTGCCAGTAGTAGACAGGGGGGTGTCACAGATACGCAGTATTTT
TRBJ2-5 | once | TRBD1 | TRBV4-1 | CASSQPMSRDRGQQETQYF | TGCGCCAGCAGCCAACCCATGTCCCGGGACAGGGGACAACAAGAGACCCAGTACTTC
TRBJ2-3 | . | . | TRBV18 | CASSPLGADTQYF | TGTGCCAGCTCACCACTAGGAGCAGATACGCAGTATTTT
TRBJ1-1 | . | . | TRBV7-9 | CASSPRGGRDTEAFF | TGTGCCAGCAGCCCAAGGGGGGGCAGGGACACTGAAGCTTTCTTT
TRBJ2-7 | . | . | TRBV19 | CASSIRGPNPREQYF | TGTGCCAGTAGTATTAGGGGACCGAACCCGCGGGAGCAGTACTTC
TRBJ1-2 | . | . | TRBV7-9 | CASSLDTLNRGYTF | TGTGCCAGCAGCTTAGATACATTAAATCGTGGCTACACCTTC
TRBJ1-5 | . | . | TRBV25-1 | CASREGNQPQHF | TGTGCCAGCAGGGAGGGCAATCAGCCCCAGCATTTT
TRBJ1-3 | . | . | TRBV6-5 | CASSYGGLTGNTIYF | TGTGCCAGCAGTTACGGAGGGCTAACGGGAAACACCATATATTTT
TRBJ2-3 | . | TRBD2 | TRBV5-8 | CASSGAGGSTDTQYF | TGTGCCAGCAGCGGAGCGGGGGGGTCCACAGATACGCAGTATTTT
TRBJ2-3 | . | . | TRBV7-2 | CASSLEPRADTQYF | TGTGCCAGCAGCTTAGAGCCGCGGGCAGATACGCAGTATTTT
TRBJ2-5 | once | TRBD2 | TRBV25-1 | CASSEYASGQETQYF | TGTGCCAGCAGTGAATATGCTAGCGGTCAAGAGACCCAGTACTTC
TRBJ2-5 | . | . | TRBV2 | CASSEEDGQETQYF | TGTGCCAGCAGTGAAGAGGACGGGCAAGAGACCCAGTACTTC
TRBJ1-6 | . | . | TRBV5-1 | CASSLGGQIERSPLHF | TGCGCCAGCAGCTTGGGGGGTCAAATTGAGCGTTCACCCCTCCACTTT
TRBJ1-1 | . | . | TRBV30 | CAWSVRGGEAFF | TGTGCCTGGAGTGTACGAGGGGGTGAAGCTTTCTTT
TRBJ2-1 | . | TRBD1 | TRBV2 | CASSGKGARAINEQFF | TGTGCCAGCAGCGGCAAGGGGGCGAGGGCAATCAATGAGCAGTTCTTC
TRBJ2-7 | . | . | TRBV7-9 | CASSFSWEQYF | TGTGCCAGCAGCTTCTCGTGGGAGCAGTACTTC
TRBJ2-5 | . | TRBD2 | TRBV5-1 | CASSSGLAGVLGETQYF | TGCGCCAGCAGCTCCGGACTAGCGGGAGTGCTTGGAGAGACCCAGTACTTC
TRBJ2-1 | . | . | TRBV29-1 | CSGRTEEQFF | TGCAGCGGAAGGACAGAGGAGCAGTTCTTC
TRBJ2-7 | . | TRBD1 | TRBV25-1 | CACEGQGYEQYF | TGTGCCTGTGAGGGACAGGGCTACGAGCAGTACTTC
TRBJ1-5 | . | . | TRBV6-7 | CASSYSKGNQPQHF | TGTGCCAGCAGTTACTCGAAGGGGAATCAGCCCCAGCATTTT
TRBJ2-7 | once | TRBD1 | TRBV30 | CAWSAGQVSYEQYF | TGTGCCTGGAGTGCCGGACAGGTCTCCTACGAGCAGTACTTC
TRBJ1-5 | . | TRBD1 | TRBV19 | CASSLGQGGQPQHF | TGTGCCAGTAGTCTAGGACAGGGGGGTCAGCCCCAGCATTTT
TRBJ1-2 | . | . | TRBV19 | CASSIGRQSYYGYTF | TGTGCCAGTAGTATAGGTCGACAGTCCTACTATGGCTACACCTTC
TRBJ2-6 | . | TRBD1 | TRBV2 | CASGRDSSGANVLTF | TGTGCCAGCGGACGGGACAGCTCTGGGGCCAACGTCCTGACTTTC
TRBJ2-1 | . | . | TRBV11-3 | CASSPFVGWEQFF | TGTGCCAGCAGCCCCTTTGTTGGCTGGGAGCAGTTCTTC
TRBJ1-4 | . | . | TRBV28 | CASETLNEKLFF | TGTGCCAGCGAAACGCTTAATGAAAAACTGTTTTTT
TRBJ2-1 | . | . | TRBV9 | CASSEPPNEQFF | TGTGCCAGCAGCGAGCCGCCGAATGAGCAGTTCTTC
TRBJ2-2 | . | TRBD1 | TRBV10-3 | CAISHTGDSGELFF | TGTGCCATCAGCCACACAGGGGACAGCGGGGAGCTGTTTTTT
TRBJ2-6 | . | . | TRBV10-1 | CASNKLGRRAGANVLTF | TGCGCCAGCAATAAATTAGGACGAAGGGCCGGGGCCAACGTCCTGACTTTC
TRBJ1-1 | . | . | TRBV5-6 | CASSFPASTEAFF | TGTGCCAGCAGCTTCCCAGCCTCCACTGAAGCTTTCTTT
TRBJ1-6 | . | . | TRBV5-1 | CASSLNVGSPLHF | TGCGCCAGCAGCCTAAACGTGGGGTCCCCCCTCCACTTT
TRBJ2-5 | . | . | TRBV5-1 | CASSREHREEETQYF | TGCGCCAGCAGCCGCGAGCACAGGGAGGAAGAGACCCAGTACTTC
TRBJ1-2 | . | . | TRBV7-3 | CASSSNAGGGYTF | TGTGCCAGCAGCTCCAATGCCGGTGGTGGCTACACCTTC
TRBJ2-7 | . | . | TRBV6-5 | CASSSPGTAANEQYF | TGTGCCAGCAGTTCTCCCGGGACGGCCGCAAACGAGCAGTACTTC
TRBJ2-1 | once | TRBD2 | TRBV7-9 | CASSSATSGSYNEQFF | TGTGCCAGCAGCTCCGCGACTAGCGGGTCCTACAATGAGCAGTTCTTC
TRBJ2-7 | . | TRBD1 | TRBV23-1 | CASSRRDRVGYEQYF | TGCGCCAGCAGTCGAAGGGACAGGGTTGGCTACGAGCAGTACTTC
TRBJ2-3 | . | . | TRBV7-6 | CASSLGYTDTQYF | TGTGCCAGCAGCTTAGGATACACAGATACGCAGTATTTT
TRBJ2-4 | . | TRBD2 | TRBV5-1 | CASSFAGTSGRSKNIQYF | TGCGCCAGCAGCTTCGCTGGGACTAGCGGGAGATCCAAAAACATTCAGTACTTC